What follows are 21 T cell receptor beta chains derived from one specimen sequenced in a study of T cell responses to AZD1222 COVID-19 vaccine. Libraries were prepared by immunoSEQ multiplex PCR; TCRdb keeps only in-frame clonotypes and omits some of them. The sample consists of 100,000 to 110,000 clones, around 90% of them appearing once. The sequenced sample was peripheral blood, obtained on day 0 of AZD1222 vaccination. These receptors were taken from an adult in good health.

This chain's CDR3 is CASSLIFGSRWSYEQYF. The CDR3 bases are TGTGCCAGCAGCTTAATATTCGGGTCACGGTGGTCCTACGAGCAGTACTTC. The chain combines TRBV7-9 with TRBJ2-7; D uncertain. Trimming shortened V by 2 bases and J by 1 base, and 18 bases separated the two germline ends. The CDR3 is 17 residues long. The V gene's germline CDR1 is SEHNR and CDR2 FQNEAQ (reference sequence).

This chain links TRBV7-3 with TRBJ1-5; D is possibly TRBD1 (5 bases). Germline V CDR1 and CDR2: SGHTA, FQGTGA. V dropped 5 bases and J dropped 1 base, with 9 bases sitting between them. The CDR3 loop spans 14 amino acids. The CDR3 sequence is CASSAGVSNQPQHF. The DNA for the CDR3 is TGTGCCAGCAGCGCGGGGGTCAGCAATCAGCCCCAGCATTTT. Full variable domain (missing parts from reference TRBV7-3 and TRBJ1-5): GAGVSQTPSNKVTEKGKYVELRCDPISGHTALYWYRQSLGQGPEFLIYFQGTGAADDSGLPNDRFFAVRPEGSVSTLKIQRTERGDSAVYLCASSAGVSNQPQHFGDGTRLSIL.

V gene TRBV27 combines with J gene TRBJ1-1, with 8 bases that match TRBD1. The CDR3 runs 15 residues. Germline CDR1 and CDR2: MNHEY and SMNVEV (reference sequence). V lost 6 bases to trimming and J lost 4 bases; unmatched junction nucleotides: 10. CDR3 nucleotide sequence: TGTGCCAGCAGCCCCCTTGACAGGGGTGGCACTGAAGCTTTCTTT. Its translation: CASSPLDRGGTEAFF.

The V call is TRBV2, the J call TRBJ2-1, with D unresolved. V lost 5 bases to trimming and J lost 7 bases, with 15 bases between them. CDR3 length: 14 amino acids. Per germline, CDR1 SNHLY and CDR2 FYNNEI. The CDR3 nucleotides read TGTGCCAGCAGTATAAGGACGGGCCTGAATGAGCAGTTCTTC. This translates into CASSIRTGLNEQFF. The full variable domain, completed using reference TRBV2 and TRBJ2-1, is EPEVTQTPSHQVTQMGQEVILRCVPISNHLYFYWYRQILGQKVEFLVSFYNNEISEKSEIFDDQFSVERPDGSNFTLKIRSTKLEDSAMYFCASSIRTGLNEQFFGPGTRLTVL.

This sequence joins TRBV28 and TRBJ2-5; 7 bases are shared with TRBD1. This CDR3 region has 16 residues. Losses at the gene ends were 5 bases for V and 5 bases for J; bases not matched to a gene: 14. The germline CDR1 and CDR2 sequences are MDHEN and SYDVKM. The CDR3 sequence is CASSNYGTGDSETQYF. DNA for the CDR3: TGTGCCAGCAGTAATTACGGCACAGGGGATTCGGAGACCCAGTACTTC.

V and J are TRBV20-1 and TRBJ1-1; D gene uncertain. CDR1 is DFQATT and CDR2 is SNEGSKA in the germline V gene (reference sequence). V shed 5 bases and J shed 6 bases, with 10 bases lying between them. The CDR3 length is 11 residues. As DNA, the CDR3 is TGCAGTGCTTGGCTACTCGCTGAAGCTTTCTTT. This sequence encodes CSAWLLAEAFF.

The chain couples TRBV3-1 (or the pseudogene TRBV3-2) to TRBJ2-5; the match to TRBD2 covers 15 bases. Germline V lookup: CDR1 LGHDT, CDR2 YNNKEL (reference sequence). The CDR3 has 19 residues. V lost 0 bases and J lost 5; bases outside the gene matches: 10. The CDR3 spells CASSQERRTSGRGAETQYF. CDR3 DNA sequence: TGTGCCAGCAGCCAAGAAAGACGGACTAGCGGGAGGGGCGCGGAGACCCAGTACTTC.

The chain couples TRBV3-1 (or the pseudogene TRBV3-2) to TRBJ1-5; no clear D. The ends were cut back, 0 bases at V and 6 bases at J, with 12 bases in the middle. Germline V gives CDR1 LGHDT, CDR2 YNNKEL (reference sequence). The CDR3 length is 15 residues. The CDR3 nucleotides are TGTGCCAGCAGCCAAGATCAAGGAGGCGGTCAGCCCCAGCATTTT. Its protein is CASSQDQGGGQPQHF.

This chain uses TRBV29-1 with TRBJ1-1; the D is unclear. This CDR3 has 13 amino acids. Trimming cost V 8 bases and J 0 bases, with 13 bases left between them. Germline V CDR1 and CDR2: SQVTM, ANQGSEA. The CDR3 loop reads CSTRGGLNTEAFF. CDR3 coding DNA: TGCAGCACCAGAGGCGGGTTGAACACTGAAGCTTTCTTT.

The chain is built from TRBV5-4 and TRBJ2-7; D remains ambiguous. Trimming removed 0 bases at V and 6 bases at J, with 10 bases between. Germline V gene data show CDR1 as SGHNT and CDR2 as YYREEE (reference sequence). The CDR3 has 13 residues. CDR3 amino acids: CASSLATSGEQYF. DNA of the CDR3: TGTGCCAGCAGCTTGGCCACTTCGGGCGAGCAGTACTTC.

The rearrangement joins TRBV2 to TRBJ1-2, with D uncertain. This CDR3 spans 14 amino acids. Germline assignment: CDR1 SNHLY and CDR2 FYNNEI. Trimming left V 3 bases short and J 1 base short, with 9 bases between. The CDR3 is CASSERGYNYGYTF. As DNA, the CDR3 is TGTGCCAGCAGTGAGCGAGGATATAACTATGGCTACACCTTC.

This clone occurred once. This chain joins TRBV27 and TRBJ2-3, with D possibly being TRBD1 (5 bases). V lost 4 bases, J lost 5 bases, and 19 bases lay in between. The germline gives CDR1 MNHEY, CDR2 SMNVEV (reference sequence). This CDR3 is 16 amino acids long. The CDR3 protein is CASSSKGRVIRDTQYF. The CDR3 bases are TGTGCCAGCAGTTCCAAAGGCAGGGTCATAAGAGATACGCAGTATTTT.

The chain's CDR3 is CASSSYSRFSYEQYF. In DNA, the CDR3 is TGTGCCAGCAGCAGTTACAGTCGCTTCTCCTACGAGCAGTACTTC. This rearrangement joins TRBV5-8 to TRBJ2-7; D gene unclear. The CDR3 consists of 15 residues. V lost 4 bases and J lost 0, with 14 bases in between. Germline CDR1 and CDR2: SGHTS and YDEGEE.

This sequence joins TRBV30 and TRBJ1-4; D remains unclear. Germline values: CDR1 GTSNPN, CDR2 SVGIG (reference sequence). This CDR3 has 13 amino acids. The CDR3 sequence is CAYNRGPGEKLFF. CDR3 nucleotide sequence: TGTGCTTATAACAGAGGTCCGGGTGAAAAACTGTTTTTT.

The chain employs TRBV7-3 and TRBJ1-6, with TRBD1 matching over 10 bases. The CDR3 has 14 amino acids. CDR1 and CDR2 from the germline V gene are SGHTA and FQGTGA. The ends lost 3 bases at V and 8 bases at J; junction bases unmatched: 1. This CDR3 is CASSFGQGDSPLHF. In nucleotides, the CDR3 is TGTGCCAGCAGCTTCGGACAGGGGGATTCACCCCTCCACTTT.

The chain combines TRBV20-1 with TRBJ1-1, with TRBD1 as a possible D gene (5 bases). The germline V gene has CDR1 DFQATT and CDR2 SNEGSKA (reference sequence). The CDR3 loop spans 12 amino acids. V lost 3 bases and J 5 bases, leaving 10 bases between the germline ends. The CDR3 protein is CSASFGGTEAFF. For the CDR3, the DNA is TGCAGTGCTAGTTTTGGGGGAACTGAAGCTTTCTTT.

The rearrangement joins TRBV11-2 to TRBJ2-7; D is possibly TRBD1 (5 bases). V lost 4 bases, J lost 2 bases, and 12 bases lay in between. The CDR3 has 14 residues. Germline CDR1 SGHAT, CDR2 FQNNGV. The CDR3: CASSSVQGPYEQYF. The CDR3 nucleotides read TGTGCCAGCAGCTCTGTCCAGGGCCCCTACGAGCAGTACTTC.

The J gene is TRBJ2-6, the V gene TRBV27; a weak D match, TRBD2 (6 bases). Germline V gene sequence: CDR1 MNHEY, CDR2 SMNVEV (reference sequence). The ends were cut back, 7 bases at V and 0 bases at J, with 10 bases in the middle. The CDR3 sequence is 15 residues long. The chain's CDR3 is CASTLDYSGANVLTF. The CDR3 DNA reads as TGTGCCAGCACCCTGGACTACTCTGGGGCCAACGTCCTGACTTTC.

The J gene is TRBJ1-2, the V gene TRBV5-8, with D possibly matching TRBD1 (6 bases). Germline V gene lookup returns CDR1 SGHTS and CDR2 YDEGEE. Trimming left V 4 bases short and J 2 bases short, with 15 bases between. The length of the CDR3 is 15 residues. The CDR3 nucleotides read TGTGCCAGCAGCCCACGACCTACAGGGAACTATGGCTACACCTTC. This gives the protein CASSPRPTGNYGYTF. The full variable domain, in which reference TRBV5-8 and TRBJ1-2 provide the parts outside the CDR3, is EAGVTQSPTHLIKTRGQQATLRCSPISGHTSVYWYQQALGLGLQFLLWYDEGEERNRGNFPPRFSGRQFPNYSSELNVNALELEDSALYLCASSPRPTGNYGYTFGSGTRLTVV.

The chain uses TRBV27 and TRBJ2-6; 10 bases map to TRBD1. This CDR3 region has 17 residues. The V gene end was trimmed by 5 bases and the J gene end by 2 bases; junction bases not matched to a gene: 6. Germline values: CDR1 MNHEY, CDR2 SMNVEV (reference sequence). The CDR3 loop reads CASSMWTGGTGANVLTF. The CDR3, as DNA: TGTGCCAGCAGTATGTGGACAGGGGGTACTGGGGCCAACGTCCTGACTTTC.

The chain joins TRBV6-5 to TRBJ2-7, with D perhaps assigned TRBD1 or TRBD2 (5 bases each). V lost 5 bases and J lost 4, with 18 bases in between. The CDR3 covers 15 residues. Germline values: CDR1 MNHEY, CDR2 SVGAGI. The CDR3 reads CASSRTGTENYEQYF. Written as DNA, the CDR3 is TGTGCCAGCAGTAGAACCGGGACGGAGAATTACGAGCAGTACTTC.